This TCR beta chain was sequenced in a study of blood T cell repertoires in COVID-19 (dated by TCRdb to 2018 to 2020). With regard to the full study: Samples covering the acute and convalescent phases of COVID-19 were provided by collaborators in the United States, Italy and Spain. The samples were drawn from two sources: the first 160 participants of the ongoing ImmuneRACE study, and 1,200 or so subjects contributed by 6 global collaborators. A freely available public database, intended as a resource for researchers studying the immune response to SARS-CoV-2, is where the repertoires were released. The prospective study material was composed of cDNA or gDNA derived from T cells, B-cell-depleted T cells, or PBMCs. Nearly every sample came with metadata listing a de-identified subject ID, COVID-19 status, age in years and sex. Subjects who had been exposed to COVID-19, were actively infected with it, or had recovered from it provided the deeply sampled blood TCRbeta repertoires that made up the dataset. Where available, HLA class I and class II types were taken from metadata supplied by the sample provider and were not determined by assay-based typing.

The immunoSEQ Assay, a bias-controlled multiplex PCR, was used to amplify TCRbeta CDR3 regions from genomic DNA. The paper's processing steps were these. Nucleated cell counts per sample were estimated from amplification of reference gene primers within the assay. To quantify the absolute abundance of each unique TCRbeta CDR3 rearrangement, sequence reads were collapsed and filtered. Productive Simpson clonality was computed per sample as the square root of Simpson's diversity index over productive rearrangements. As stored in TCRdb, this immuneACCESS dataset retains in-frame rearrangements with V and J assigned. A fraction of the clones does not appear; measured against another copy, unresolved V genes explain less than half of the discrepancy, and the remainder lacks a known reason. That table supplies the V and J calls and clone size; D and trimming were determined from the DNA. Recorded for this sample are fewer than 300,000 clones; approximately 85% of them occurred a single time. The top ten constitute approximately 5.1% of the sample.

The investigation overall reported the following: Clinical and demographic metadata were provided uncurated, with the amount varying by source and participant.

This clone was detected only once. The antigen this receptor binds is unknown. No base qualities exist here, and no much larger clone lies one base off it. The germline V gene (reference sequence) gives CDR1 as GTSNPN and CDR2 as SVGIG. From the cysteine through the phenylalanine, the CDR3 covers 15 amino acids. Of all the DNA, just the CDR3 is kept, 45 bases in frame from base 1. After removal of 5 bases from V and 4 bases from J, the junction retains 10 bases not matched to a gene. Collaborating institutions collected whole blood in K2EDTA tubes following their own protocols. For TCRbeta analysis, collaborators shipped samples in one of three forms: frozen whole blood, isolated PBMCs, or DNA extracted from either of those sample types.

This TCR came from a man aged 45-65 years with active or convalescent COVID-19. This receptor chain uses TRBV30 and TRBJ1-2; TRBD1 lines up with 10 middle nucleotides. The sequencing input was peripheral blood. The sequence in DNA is TGTGCCTGGGATGACGGGACAGGGGCGTCCTATGGCTACACCTTC. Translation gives CAWDDGTGASYGYTF.